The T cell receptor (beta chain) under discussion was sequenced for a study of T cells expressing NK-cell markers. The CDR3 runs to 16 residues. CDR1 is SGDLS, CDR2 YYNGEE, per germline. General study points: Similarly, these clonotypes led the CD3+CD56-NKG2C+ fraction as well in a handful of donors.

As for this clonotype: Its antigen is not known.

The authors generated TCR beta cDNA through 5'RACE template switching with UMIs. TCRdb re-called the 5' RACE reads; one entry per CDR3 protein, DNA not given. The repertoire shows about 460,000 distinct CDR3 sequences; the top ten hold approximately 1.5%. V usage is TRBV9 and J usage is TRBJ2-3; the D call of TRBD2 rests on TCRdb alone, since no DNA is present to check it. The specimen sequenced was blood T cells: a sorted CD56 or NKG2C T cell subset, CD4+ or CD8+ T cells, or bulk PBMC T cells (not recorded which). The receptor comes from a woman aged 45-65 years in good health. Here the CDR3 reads CASSVALAGGTDTQYF.